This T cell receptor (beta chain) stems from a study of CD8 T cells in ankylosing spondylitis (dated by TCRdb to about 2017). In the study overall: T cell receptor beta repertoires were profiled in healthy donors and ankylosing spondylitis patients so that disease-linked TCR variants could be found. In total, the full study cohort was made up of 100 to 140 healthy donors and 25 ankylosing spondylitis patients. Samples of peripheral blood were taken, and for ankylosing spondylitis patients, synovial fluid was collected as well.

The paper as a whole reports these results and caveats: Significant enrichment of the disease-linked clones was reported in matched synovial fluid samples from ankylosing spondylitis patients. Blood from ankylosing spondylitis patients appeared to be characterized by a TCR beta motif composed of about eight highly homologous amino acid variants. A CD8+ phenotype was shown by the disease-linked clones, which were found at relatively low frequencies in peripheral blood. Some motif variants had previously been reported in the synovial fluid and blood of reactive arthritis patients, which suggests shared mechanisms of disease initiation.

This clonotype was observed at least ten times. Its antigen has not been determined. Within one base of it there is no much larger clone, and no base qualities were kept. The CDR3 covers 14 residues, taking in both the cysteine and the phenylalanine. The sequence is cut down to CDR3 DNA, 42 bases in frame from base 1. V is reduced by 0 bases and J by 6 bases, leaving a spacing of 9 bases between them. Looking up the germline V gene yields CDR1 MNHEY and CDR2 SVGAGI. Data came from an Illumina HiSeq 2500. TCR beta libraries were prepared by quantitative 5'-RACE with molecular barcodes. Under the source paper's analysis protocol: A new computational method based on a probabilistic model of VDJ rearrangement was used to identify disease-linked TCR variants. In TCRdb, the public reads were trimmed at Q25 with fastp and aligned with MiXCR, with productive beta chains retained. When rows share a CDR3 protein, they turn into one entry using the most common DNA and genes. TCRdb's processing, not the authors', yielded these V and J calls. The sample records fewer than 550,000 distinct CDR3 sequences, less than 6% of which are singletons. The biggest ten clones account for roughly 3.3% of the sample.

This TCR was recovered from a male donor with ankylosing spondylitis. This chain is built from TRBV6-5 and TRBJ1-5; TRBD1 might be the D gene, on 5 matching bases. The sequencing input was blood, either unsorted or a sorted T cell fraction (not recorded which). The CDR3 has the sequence CASSYSAGSQPQHF. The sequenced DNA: TGTGCCAGCAGTTACTCGGCAGGGAGTCAGCCCCAGCATTTT.